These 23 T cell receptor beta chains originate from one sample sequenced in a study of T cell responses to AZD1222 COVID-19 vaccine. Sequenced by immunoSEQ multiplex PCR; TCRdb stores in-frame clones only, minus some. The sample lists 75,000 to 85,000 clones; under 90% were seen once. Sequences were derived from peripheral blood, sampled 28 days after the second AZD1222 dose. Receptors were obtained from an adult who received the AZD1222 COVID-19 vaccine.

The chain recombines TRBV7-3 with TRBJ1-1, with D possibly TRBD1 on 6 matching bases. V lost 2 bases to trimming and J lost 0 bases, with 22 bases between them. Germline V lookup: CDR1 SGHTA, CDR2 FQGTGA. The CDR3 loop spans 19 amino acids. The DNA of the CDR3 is TGTGCCAGCAGCTTATACCCCACAGGGACCTCTTTCATGAACACTGAAGCTTTCTTT. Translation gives CASSLYPTGTSFMNTEAFF.

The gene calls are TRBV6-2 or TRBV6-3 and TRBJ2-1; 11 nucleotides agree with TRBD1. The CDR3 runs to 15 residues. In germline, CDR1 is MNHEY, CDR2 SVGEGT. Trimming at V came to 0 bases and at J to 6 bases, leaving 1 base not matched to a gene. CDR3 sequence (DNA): TGTGCCAGCAGTTACTCAGGGACAGGGGGCAATGAGCAGTTCTTC. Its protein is CASSYSGTGGNEQFF.

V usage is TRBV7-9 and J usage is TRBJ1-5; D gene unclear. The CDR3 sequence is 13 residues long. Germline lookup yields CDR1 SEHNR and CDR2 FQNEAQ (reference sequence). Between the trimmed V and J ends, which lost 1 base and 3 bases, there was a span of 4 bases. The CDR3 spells CASSLEVNQPQHF. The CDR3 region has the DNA TGTGCCAGCAGCTTAGAAGTCAATCAGCCCCAGCATTTT.

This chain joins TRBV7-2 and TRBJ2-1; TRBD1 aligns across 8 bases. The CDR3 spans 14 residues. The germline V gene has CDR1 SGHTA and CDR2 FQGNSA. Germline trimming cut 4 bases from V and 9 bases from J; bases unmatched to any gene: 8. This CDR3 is CASSSRDRPGEQFF. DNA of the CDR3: TGTGCCAGCAGCTCCCGGGACAGGCCGGGTGAGCAGTTCTTC.

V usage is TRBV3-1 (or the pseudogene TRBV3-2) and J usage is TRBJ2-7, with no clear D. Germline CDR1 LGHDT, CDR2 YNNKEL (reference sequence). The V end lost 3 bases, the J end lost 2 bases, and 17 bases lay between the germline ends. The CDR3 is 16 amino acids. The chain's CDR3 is CASSHGSAAVAYEQYF. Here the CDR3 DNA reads TGTGCCAGCAGCCACGGTTCTGCCGCCGTTGCCTACGAGCAGTACTTC.

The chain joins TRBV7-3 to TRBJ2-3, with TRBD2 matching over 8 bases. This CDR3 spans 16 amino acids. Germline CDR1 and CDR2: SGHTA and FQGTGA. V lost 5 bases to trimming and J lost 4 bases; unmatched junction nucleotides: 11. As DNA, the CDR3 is TGTGCCAGCAGCCTCGGAGAGAGCGGGGGCTCAGATACGCAGTATTTT. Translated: CASSLGESGGSDTQYF.

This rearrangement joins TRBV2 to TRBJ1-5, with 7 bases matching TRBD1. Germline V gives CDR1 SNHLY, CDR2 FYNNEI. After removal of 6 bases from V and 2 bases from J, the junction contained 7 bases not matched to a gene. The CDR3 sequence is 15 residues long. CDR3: CASREQGTGNQPQHF. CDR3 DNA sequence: TGTGCCAGCAGGGAACAGGGGACGGGCAATCAGCCCCAGCATTTT.

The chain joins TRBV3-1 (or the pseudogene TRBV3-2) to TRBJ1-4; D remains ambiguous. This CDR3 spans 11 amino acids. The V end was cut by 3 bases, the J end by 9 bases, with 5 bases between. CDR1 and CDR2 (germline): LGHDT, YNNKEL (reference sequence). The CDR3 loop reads CASSQAQKLFF. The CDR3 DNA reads TGTGCCAGCAGCCAGGCCCAAAAACTGTTTTTT.

The CDR3 region has the DNA TGTGCCAGCAGTGAAACTCGGGGGCAGGGCTACACCTTC. Its translation: CASSETRGQGYTF. The V call is TRBV25-1, the J call TRBJ1-2; D may be TRBD1 (6 bases). Germline CDR1 and CDR2: MGHDK and SYGVNS. CDR3 length: 13 residues. V lost 2 bases and J 8 bases, leaving 12 bases between the germline ends.

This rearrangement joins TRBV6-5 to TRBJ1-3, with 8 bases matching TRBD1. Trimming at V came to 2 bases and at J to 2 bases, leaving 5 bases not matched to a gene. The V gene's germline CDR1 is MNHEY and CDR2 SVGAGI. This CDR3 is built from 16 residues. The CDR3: CASSYIGQGTGNTIYF. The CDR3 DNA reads TGTGCCAGCAGTTACATCGGACAGGGCACTGGAAACACCATATATTTT.

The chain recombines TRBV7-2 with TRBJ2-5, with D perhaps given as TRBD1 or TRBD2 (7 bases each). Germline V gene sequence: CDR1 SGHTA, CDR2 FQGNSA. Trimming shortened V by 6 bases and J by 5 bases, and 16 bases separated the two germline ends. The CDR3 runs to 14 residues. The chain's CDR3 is CASSQGGAGETQYF. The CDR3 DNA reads TGTGCCAGCAGTCAGGGGGGGGCGGGCGAGACCCAGTACTTC.

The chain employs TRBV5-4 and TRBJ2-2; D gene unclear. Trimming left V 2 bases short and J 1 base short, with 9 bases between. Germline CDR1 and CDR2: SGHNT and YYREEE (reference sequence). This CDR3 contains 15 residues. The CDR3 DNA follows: TGTGCCAGCAGCTTACGATCAGAGAACACCGGGGAGCTGTTTTTT. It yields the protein CASSLRSENTGELFF.

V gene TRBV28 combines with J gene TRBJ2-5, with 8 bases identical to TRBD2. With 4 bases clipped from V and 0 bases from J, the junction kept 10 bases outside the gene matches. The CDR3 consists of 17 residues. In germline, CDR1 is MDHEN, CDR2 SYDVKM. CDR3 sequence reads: CASSSVAGGPNQETQYF. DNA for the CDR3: TGTGCCAGCAGTTCTGTCGCGGGGGGCCCAAACCAAGAGACCCAGTACTTC.

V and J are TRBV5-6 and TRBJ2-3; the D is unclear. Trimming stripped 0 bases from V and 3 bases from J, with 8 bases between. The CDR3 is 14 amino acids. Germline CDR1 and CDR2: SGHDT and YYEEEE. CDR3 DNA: TGTGCCAGCAGCTTGGGGGGTTGGACAGATACGCAGTATTTT. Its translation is CASSLGGWTDTQYF.

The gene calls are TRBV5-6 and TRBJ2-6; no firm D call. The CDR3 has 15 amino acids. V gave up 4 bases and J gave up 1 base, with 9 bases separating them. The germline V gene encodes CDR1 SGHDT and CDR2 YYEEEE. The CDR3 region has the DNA TGTGCCAGCAGCCTCGGCGTATCTGGGGCCAACGTCCTGACTTTC. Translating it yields CASSLGVSGANVLTF.

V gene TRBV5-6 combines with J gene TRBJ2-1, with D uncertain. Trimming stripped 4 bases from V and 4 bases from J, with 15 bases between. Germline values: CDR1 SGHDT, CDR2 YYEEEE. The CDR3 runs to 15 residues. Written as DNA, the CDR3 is TGTGCCAGCAGCCCGCAGGAGAGAGCATACAATGAGCAGTTCTTC. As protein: CASSPQERAYNEQFF.

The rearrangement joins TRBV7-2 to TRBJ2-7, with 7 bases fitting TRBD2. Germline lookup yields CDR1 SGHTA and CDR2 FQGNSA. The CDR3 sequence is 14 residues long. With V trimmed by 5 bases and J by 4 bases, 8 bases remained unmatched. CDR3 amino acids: CASSKRDYGYEQYF. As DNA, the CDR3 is TGTGCCAGCAGCAAAAGGGACTATGGGTACGAGCAGTACTTC.

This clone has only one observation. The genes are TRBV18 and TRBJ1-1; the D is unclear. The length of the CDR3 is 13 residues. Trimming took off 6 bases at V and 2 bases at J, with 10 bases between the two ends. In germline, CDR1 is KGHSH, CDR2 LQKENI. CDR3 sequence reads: CASSTQVNTEAFF. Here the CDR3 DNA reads TGTGCCAGCTCCACCCAAGTAAACACTGAAGCTTTCTTT.

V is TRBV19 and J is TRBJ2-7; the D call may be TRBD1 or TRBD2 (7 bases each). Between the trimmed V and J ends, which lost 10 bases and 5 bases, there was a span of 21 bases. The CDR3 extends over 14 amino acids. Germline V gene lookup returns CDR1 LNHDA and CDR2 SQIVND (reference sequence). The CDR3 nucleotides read TGTGCCACAGGGGGGGGGCATTCGGCGAACGAGCAGTACTTC. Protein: CATGGGHSANEQYF.

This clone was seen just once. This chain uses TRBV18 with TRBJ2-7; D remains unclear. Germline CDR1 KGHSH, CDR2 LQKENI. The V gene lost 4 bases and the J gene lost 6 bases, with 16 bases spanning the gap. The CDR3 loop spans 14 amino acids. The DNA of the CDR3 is TGTGCCAGCTCACTTACGGTGTCCCCTAGCGAGCAGTACTTC. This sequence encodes CASSLTVSPSEQYF.

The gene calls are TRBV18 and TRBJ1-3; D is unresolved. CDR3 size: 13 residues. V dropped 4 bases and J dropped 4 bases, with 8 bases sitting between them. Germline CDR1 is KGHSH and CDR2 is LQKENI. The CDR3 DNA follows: TGTGCCAGCTCACTGCCATTCGGAAACACCATATATTTT. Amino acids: CASSLPFGNTIYF.

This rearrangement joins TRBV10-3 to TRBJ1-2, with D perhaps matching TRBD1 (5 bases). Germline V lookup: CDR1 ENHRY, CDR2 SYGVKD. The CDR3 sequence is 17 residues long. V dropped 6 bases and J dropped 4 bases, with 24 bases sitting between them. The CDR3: CAIRKAGLKEDGYGYTF. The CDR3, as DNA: TGTGCCATCAGGAAAGCGGGACTTAAAGAAGACGGCTATGGCTACACCTTC.

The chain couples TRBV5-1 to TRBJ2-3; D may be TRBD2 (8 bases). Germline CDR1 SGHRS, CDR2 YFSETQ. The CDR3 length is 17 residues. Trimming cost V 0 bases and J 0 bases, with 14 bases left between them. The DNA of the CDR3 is TGCGCCAGCAGCTTGGCGGGAGGGGGCGATAGCACAGATACGCAGTATTTT. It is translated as CASSLAGGGDSTDTQYF. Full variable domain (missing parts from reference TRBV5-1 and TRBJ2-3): KAGVTQTPRYLIKTRGQQVTLSCSPISGHRSVSWYQQTPGQGLQFLFEYFSETQRNKGNFPGRFSGRQFSNSRSEMNVSTLELGDSALYLCASSLAGGGDSTDTQYFGPGTRLTVL.